Here is one T cell receptor beta chain with its context. Sequencing used immunoSEQ multiplex PCR; TCRdb keeps in-frame clones, though not all of them. The sample contains under 60,000 clones, just under 90% of which appear only once. This sample stems from a study of blood T cell repertoires in COVID-19. Study information: Sites across the United States, Italy and Spain contributed samples from acute and convalescent COVID-19.

The sequencing sample was made of peripheral blood. The sequence was collected from a woman aged 60-70 years with COVID-19, enrolled during active disease.

The CDR3 sequence: CASSWTVPGTDTQYF. The CDR3 DNA follows: TGCGCCAGCAGCTGGACAGTCCCCGGGACAGATACGCAGTATTTT. J is TRBJ2-3 and V is TRBV5-1; D possibly corresponds to TRBD1 (6 bases). The CDR3 covers 15 residues. The V end was cut by 3 bases, the J end by 3 bases, with 14 bases between. Germline V gene lookup returns CDR1 SGHRS and CDR2 YFSETQ.